Each of the 14 T cell receptor beta chains below was sequenced from the same sample in a study of early T cells in non-severe SARS-CoV-2 infection (dated by TCRdb to the early 2020s). The library was prepared using 5' RACE. TCRdb shows the sequencer as NextSeq 500. TCRdb passed the public sequencing reads through fastp at Q25 and MiXCR, retaining productive beta sequences. When rows share a CDR3 protein, they turn into one entry using the most common DNA and genes. This sample gives around 55,000 distinct CDR3 sequences in total; 9.5% to 15% of them show up just once. Jointly, the top ten make up under 4% of the sample. The source material was whole blood. Receptors were obtained from an adult who was a healthcare worker with PCR-confirmed SARS-CoV-2 infection or an uninfected control (not recorded which).

This clonotype was seen at least ten times. The chain joins TRBV7-8 to TRBJ2-3; D is undetermined. CDR3 length equals 12 residues. Germline values: CDR1 SGHVS, CDR2 FQNEAQ. The germline V and J ends were trimmed by 5 bases and 2 bases, with 5 bases remaining between them. The CDR3 nucleotides read TGTGCCAGCAGCACTACCACAGATACGCAGTATTTT. Its translation is CASSTTTDTQYF.

The table lists this clonotype with many counts. CDR3 DNA: TGCAGTGCTATGGAGGGTGTTAGCGGAGAAGGGCAGTTCTTC. This codes for CSAMEGVSGEGQFF. The genes are TRBV20-1 and TRBJ2-1, with a possible D match to TRBD2 (6 bases). Germline assignment: CDR1 DFQATT and CDR2 SNEGSKA (reference sequence). The CDR3 has 14 amino acids. Deletions cut 4 bases from V and 12 bases from J, with 22 bases between.

This clonotype was seen a few times. The CDR3 here is CASSDVSSGISTDTQYF. The CDR3 coding sequence is TGTGCCAGCAGCGACGTCTCTTCCGGGATAAGCACAGATACGCAGTATTTT. This sequence joins TRBV9 and TRBJ2-3; tentative D call: TRBD2 (5 bases). The CDR3 extends over 17 amino acids. From germline, CDR1 is SGDLS and CDR2 YYNGEE. V shed 3 bases and J shed 0 bases, with 17 bases lying between them.

This clonotype was detected many times. The rearrangement uses TRBV7-2 and TRBJ1-2; a possible D gene is TRBD1 (6 bases). Germline CDR1 and CDR2: SGHTA and FQGNSA. V was trimmed by 5 bases and J by 4 bases, leaving 20 bases between them. The CDR3 length is 16 residues. As DNA, the CDR3 is TGTGCCAGCAGCCCCCGTGAGGGAGGGGGATCCTATGGCTACACCTTC. This gives the protein CASSPREGGGSYGYTF.

This clonotype was found many times. The chain links TRBV12-2 to TRBJ2-1; whether TRBD2, the table's D call, matches the DNA was not checked. TRBV12-2 is a pseudogene. This CDR3 contains 16 residues. The CDR3 sequence: CASRLGTSGAYNEQFF. As DNA, the CDR3 is TGTGCAAGTCGCTTGGGGACTAGCGGGGCCTACAATGAGCAGTTCTTC.

This clonotype was picked up many times. The chain carries TRBV15 and TRBJ2-5, with 8 bases lining up with TRBD2. The germline gives CDR1 LNHNV, CDR2 YYDKDF (reference sequence). V shed 6 bases and J 7 bases; nucleotides not matched to a gene: 13. The CDR3 contains 15 residues. The CDR3: CATSTKSGSFWTQYF. CDR3 sequence (DNA): TGTGCCACCAGTACGAAAAGCGGGAGCTTTTGGACCCAGTACTTC.

Ten or more counts support this clonotype. This chain uses TRBV27 with TRBJ2-2; 9 nucleotides agree with TRBD1. The CDR3 loop spans 15 amino acids. CDR1 and CDR2 (germline): MNHEY, SMNVEV (reference sequence). V was clipped by 5 bases and J by 5 bases; unmatched bases: 6. The CDR3, as DNA: TGTGCCAGCAGTCCACAGGGGGCGATGACCGGGGAGCTGTTTTTT. Protein product: CASSPQGAMTGELFF.

This clonotype was recorded many times. V and J are TRBV10-2 and TRBJ1-5; D possibly corresponds to TRBD1 (6 bases). The CDR3 extends over 14 amino acids. Looked up from germline, CDR1 is WSHSY and CDR2 is SAAADI. Trimming left V 6 bases short and J 1 base short, with 10 bases between. CDR3: CASREGGSNQPQHF. The CDR3 nucleotides are TGCGCCAGCAGGGAGGGGGGGAGCAATCAGCCCCAGCATTTT.

At least ten counts were recorded for this clonotype. The chain combines TRBV9 with TRBJ1-4; D possibly corresponds to TRBD1 (5 bases). V gave up 3 bases and J gave up 7 bases, with 7 bases separating them. The CDR3 extends over 12 amino acids. The germline V gene has CDR1 SGDLS and CDR2 YYNGEE. This CDR3 is CASSGQPEKLFF. For the CDR3, the DNA is TGTGCCAGCAGCGGACAGCCTGAAAAACTGTTTTTT.

This clonotype was found a few times. This sequence joins TRBV12-3 or TRBV12-4 and TRBJ2-7, with D possibly matching TRBD2 (5 bases). V lost 7 bases to trimming and J lost 5 bases, with 12 bases between them. This CDR3 contains 12 residues. The CDR3 bases are TGTGCCAGCACCGCCCGGGGAAACGAGCAGTACTTC. Translation gives CASTARGNEQYF.

This clonotype was counted at least ten times. This rearrangement joins TRBV10-3 to TRBJ2-7, with TRBD2 matching over 7 bases. Trimming removed 0 bases from V and 5 bases from J; junction bases left unmatched: 10. The CDR3 has 16 residues. CDR1 ENHRY and CDR2 SYGVKD come from the germline V gene. In nucleotides, the CDR3 is TGTGCCATCAGTGAGTCGAGTGGCGGGAGTAGTAACGAGCAGTACTTC. It specifies CAISESSGGSSNEQYF.

V gene TRBV2 combines with J gene TRBJ1-1; no definite D call. The V gene lost 8 bases and the J gene lost 1 base, with 14 bases spanning the gap. The CDR3 sequence is 14 residues long. From germline, CDR1 is SNHLY and CDR2 FYNNEI. In nucleotides, the CDR3 is TGTGCCAGCGTTTACCGCGCCGCGAACACTGAAGCTTTCTTT. Protein product: CASVYRAANTEAFF.

This clonotype was found many times. The chain couples TRBV5-4 to TRBJ2-3; 7 bases map to TRBD1. The CDR3 contains 14 residues. V lost 2 bases and J lost 5; bases outside the gene matches: 5. Germline V gene lookup returns CDR1 SGHNT and CDR2 YYREEE (reference sequence). Written as DNA, the CDR3 is TGTGCCAGCAGCTTTGGACAGGCGGGAGATACGCAGTATTTT. The encoded protein is CASSFGQAGDTQYF.

This clonotype has more than one count but fewer than ten. This chain connects TRBV7-2 to TRBJ2-1; 9 bases align to TRBD1. Unmatched junction bases numbered 9, after V lost 4 bases and J lost 8 bases. There are 15 residues in the CDR3. The V gene's germline CDR1 is SGHTA and CDR2 FQGNSA. In DNA, the CDR3 is TGTGCCAGCAGCTCCCCGGGACAGGGAGTCGATGAGCAGTTCTTC. Protein: CASSSPGQGVDEQFF.